A selection of T cell receptor beta chains follows, all from one sample in a study of Tregs in tolerant kidney transplant recipients. Sequencing used immunoSEQ multiplex PCR; TCRdb keeps in-frame clones, though not all of them. The table has about 240,000 clones, about 86% seen once. Sequencing used CD4+ T cells from blood. All receptors derive from a human donor in good health. Each CDR3 is given with its conserved first and last residue. A D gene is named only where the DNA matches it firmly. Clone size is stated in some rows and not others, as once, few, many or a class when expanded.

cdr3_aa: CASPPFKMEGPTNEQYF
cdr3_nt: TGTGCCAGCCCTCCTTTCAAAATGGAAGGGCCTACCAACGAGCAGTACTTC
v_call: TRBV6-4
j_call: TRBJ2-7
d_call: .
clone_size: once

cdr3_aa: CASSLERQGRMETQYF
cdr3_nt: TGTGCCAGCAGCTTAGAGAGACAGGGGCGGATGGAGACCCAGTACTTC
v_call: TRBV7-8
j_call: TRBJ2-5
d_call: TRBD1
clone_size: .

cdr3_aa: CASSIGRRVHQPQHF
cdr3_nt: TGTGCCAGTAGTATAGGGCGCAGGGTTCATCAGCCCCAGCATTTT
v_call: TRBV19
j_call: TRBJ1-5
d_call: .
clone_size: .

cdr3_aa: CASSLLPGGPGANVLTF
cdr3_nt: TGTGCCAGCAGTTTATTACCGGGGGGCCCTGGGGCCAACGTCCTGACTTTC
v_call: TRBV27
j_call: TRBJ2-6
d_call: .
clone_size: .

cdr3_aa: CASTLGPDTRSSGYTF
cdr3_nt: TGTGCCAGCACCTTAGGACCCGATACCCGCTCGTCAGGCTACACCTTC
v_call: TRBV2
j_call: TRBJ1-2
d_call: .
clone_size: .

cdr3_aa: CAWSVTGTGGVRDPGELFF
cdr3_nt: TGTGCCTGGAGTGTAACCGGGACAGGGGGCGTCCGAGACCCCGGGGAGCTGTTTTTT
v_call: TRBV30
j_call: TRBJ2-2
d_call: TRBD1
clone_size: .

cdr3_aa: CASSLDFSVRDTQYF
cdr3_nt: TGTGCCAGCAGCCTAGACTTTTCTGTTAGAGATACGCAGTATTTT
v_call: TRBV27
j_call: TRBJ2-3
d_call: .
clone_size: .

cdr3_aa: CASSAVDRAYYEAFF
cdr3_nt: TGTGCCAGCAGTGCCGTGGACAGGGCCTACTATGAAGCTTTCTTT
v_call: TRBV6-1
j_call: TRBJ1-1
d_call: TRBD1
clone_size: .

cdr3_aa: CASSHGSYYTF
cdr3_nt: TGTGCCAGCAGCCACGGGAGCTACTACACCTTC
v_call: TRBV6-5
j_call: TRBJ1-2
d_call: .
clone_size: .

cdr3_aa: CAIGAATNEKLFF
cdr3_nt: TGTGCCATCGGGGCAGCAACTAATGAAAAACTGTTTTTT
v_call: TRBV10-3
j_call: TRBJ1-4
d_call: .
clone_size: once

cdr3_aa: CASSLPPGAEAFF
cdr3_nt: TGTGCCAGTAGTCTCCCCCCCGGAGCTGAAGCTTTCTTT
v_call: TRBV19
j_call: TRBJ1-1
d_call: .
clone_size: .

cdr3_aa: CASSQTKMGAEEKLFF
cdr3_nt: TGTGCCAGCAGCCAAACTAAGATGGGGGCAGAGGAAAAACTGTTTTTT
v_call: TRBV14
j_call: TRBJ1-4
d_call: .
clone_size: .

cdr3_aa: CASSQGPSSYEQYF
cdr3_nt: TGTGCCAGCAGCCAAGGACCAAGCTCCTACGAGCAGTACTTC
v_call: TRBV5-4
j_call: TRBJ2-7
d_call: .
clone_size: .

cdr3_aa: CASSLGGVPGELFF
cdr3_nt: TGTGCCAGCAGCTTAGGGGGGGTCCCCGGGGAGCTGTTTTTT
v_call: TRBV11-3
j_call: TRBJ2-2
d_call: .
clone_size: .

cdr3_aa: CASSQDGTSGQETQYF
cdr3_nt: TGCGCCAGCAGCCAAGATGGGACTAGCGGACAAGAGACCCAGTACTTC
v_call: TRBV4-1
j_call: TRBJ2-5
d_call: TRBD2
clone_size: .

cdr3_aa: CSVKGQGLGEQYF
cdr3_nt: TGCAGCGTTAAGGGACAGGGACTAGGCGAGCAGTACTTC
v_call: TRBV29-1
j_call: TRBJ2-7
d_call: .
clone_size: once

cdr3_aa: CASRYRQGAGYTF
cdr3_nt: TGTGCCAGCAGATACCGTCAGGGGGCCGGCTACACCTTC
v_call: TRBV11-2
j_call: TRBJ1-2
d_call: TRBD1
clone_size: .

cdr3_aa: CAIREGQARTNYGYTF
cdr3_nt: TGTGCCATCAGAGAGGGACAGGCAAGAACTAACTATGGCTACACCTTC
v_call: TRBV10-3
j_call: TRBJ1-2
d_call: TRBD1
clone_size: .

cdr3_aa: CATSKNTHPNVYGYTF
cdr3_nt: TGTGCCACCAGCAAGAATACACACCCAAATGTCTATGGCTACACCTTC
v_call: TRBV15
j_call: TRBJ1-2
d_call: .
clone_size: .

cdr3_aa: CASSSPGRGFYGYTF
cdr3_nt: TGTGCCAGCAGTTCCCCTGGGCGGGGGTTCTATGGCTACACCTTC
v_call: TRBV6-1
j_call: TRBJ1-2
d_call: .
clone_size: .

cdr3_aa: CASSVGRGQDYGYTF
cdr3_nt: TGTGCCAGCAGCGTAGGAAGGGGGCAGGACTATGGCTACACCTTC
v_call: TRBV9
j_call: TRBJ1-2
d_call: TRBD1
clone_size: .

cdr3_aa: CASRTRRGGYEQYF
cdr3_nt: TGTGCCAGCAGAACTCGTCGGGGGGGCTACGAGCAGTACTTC
v_call: TRBV2
j_call: TRBJ2-7
d_call: TRBD2
clone_size: few

cdr3_aa: CASSPARLKIQRGDEKLFF
cdr3_nt: TGCGCCAGCAGCCCAGCTAGGCTCAAAATTCAACGGGGGGACGAAAAACTGTTTTTT
v_call: TRBV4-1
j_call: TRBJ1-4
d_call: .
clone_size: .

cdr3_aa: CATSRGTGINYEQYF
cdr3_nt: TGTGCCACCAGCCGAGGGACAGGGATTAACTACGAGCAGTACTTC
v_call: TRBV15
j_call: TRBJ2-7
d_call: TRBD1
clone_size: .

cdr3_aa: CASSQDSRQGEQFF
cdr3_nt: TGCGCCAGCAGCCAAGATTCGCGGCAAGGTGAGCAGTTCTTC
v_call: TRBV4-1
j_call: TRBJ2-1
d_call: .
clone_size: few

cdr3_aa: CASSDGGAPTYEQYF
cdr3_nt: TGTGCCAGCAGTGACGGGGGCGCCCCTACCTACGAGCAGTACTTC
v_call: TRBV2
j_call: TRBJ2-7
d_call: .
clone_size: .

cdr3_aa: CASSPLVGQGMDTQYF
cdr3_nt: TGTGCCAGCTCACCACTAGTGGGACAGGGTATGGATACGCAGTATTTT
v_call: TRBV18
j_call: TRBJ2-3
d_call: TRBD1
clone_size: once

cdr3_aa: CASSEAGTGVIGELFF
cdr3_nt: TGTGCCAGCAGTGAAGCGGGGACAGGGGTGATCGGGGAGCTGTTTTTT
v_call: TRBV2
j_call: TRBJ2-2
d_call: TRBD1
clone_size: .

cdr3_aa: CASSMSSYNEQFF
cdr3_nt: TGTGCCAGCTCAATGAGCTCCTACAATGAGCAGTTCTTC
v_call: TRBV18
j_call: TRBJ2-1
d_call: .
clone_size: .

cdr3_aa: CASSASGISGNTIYF
cdr3_nt: TGTGCCAGCAGTGCATCTGGGATTTCTGGAAACACCATATATTTT
v_call: TRBV6-1
j_call: TRBJ1-3
d_call: .
clone_size: .

cdr3_aa: CASSPYRQAPNYGYTF
cdr3_nt: TGTGCCAGCAGCCCCTACAGACAGGCCCCTAACTATGGCTACACCTTC
v_call: TRBV14
j_call: TRBJ1-2
d_call: .
clone_size: .

cdr3_aa: CASSLEGKTQYF
cdr3_nt: TGTGCCAGCAGCTTAGAGGGGAAGACCCAGTACTTC
v_call: TRBV11-2
j_call: TRBJ2-5
d_call: .
clone_size: .

cdr3_aa: CASSFSSLGGGEQYF
cdr3_nt: TGCGCCAGCAGTTTTTCGTCCCTCGGAGGGGGCGAGCAGTACTTC
v_call: TRBV10-1
j_call: TRBJ2-7
d_call: .
clone_size: .

cdr3_aa: CASSRQRLPGETQYF
cdr3_nt: TGTGCCAGCAGCCGACAGCGTCTCCCGGGAGAGACCCAGTACTTC
v_call: TRBV14
j_call: TRBJ2-5
d_call: .
clone_size: .

cdr3_aa: CASSADRGGSQPQHF
cdr3_nt: TGTGCCAGCAGTGCGGACAGGGGAGGGAGTCAGCCCCAGCATTTT
v_call: TRBV6-6
j_call: TRBJ1-5
d_call: TRBD1
clone_size: .

cdr3_aa: CASYEYNEQFF
cdr3_nt: TGTGCCAGTTACGAATACAATGAGCAGTTCTTC
v_call: TRBV19
j_call: TRBJ2-1
d_call: .
clone_size: .

cdr3_aa: CASSTHSGRAHNEQFF
cdr3_nt: TGTGCCAGCAGCACCCATAGCGGGAGGGCGCACAATGAGCAGTTCTTC
v_call: TRBV11-2
j_call: TRBJ2-1
d_call: TRBD2
clone_size: .

cdr3_aa: CASSEVWDSQFF
cdr3_nt: TGTGCCAGCAGTGAAGTTTGGGACAGCCAGTTCTTC
v_call: TRBV25-1
j_call: TRBJ2-1
d_call: TRBD1
clone_size: .

cdr3_aa: CASSFFPNTEAFF
cdr3_nt: TGTGCCAGCAGCTTCTTCCCGAACACTGAAGCTTTCTTT
v_call: TRBV7-2
j_call: TRBJ1-1
d_call: .
clone_size: .

cdr3_aa: CATSRPSSTNTEAFF
cdr3_nt: TGTGCCACCAGCAGGCCCAGTAGCACGAACACTGAAGCTTTCTTT
v_call: TRBV15
j_call: TRBJ1-1
d_call: .
clone_size: .

cdr3_aa: CASSQRTSGRGGEQFF
cdr3_nt: TGTGCCAGCAGCCAACGGACTAGCGGGAGGGGGGGTGAGCAGTTCTTC
v_call: TRBV7-6
j_call: TRBJ2-1
d_call: TRBD2
clone_size: .

cdr3_aa: CASSFGGPGETQYF
cdr3_nt: TGCGCCAGCAGCTTTGGGGGGCCAGGGGAGACCCAGTACTTC
v_call: TRBV5-1
j_call: TRBJ2-5
d_call: .
clone_size: once

cdr3_aa: CASSPQLAGPYEQYF
cdr3_nt: TGTGCCAGCAGCCCGCAGCTAGCGGGACCCTACGAGCAGTACTTC
v_call: TRBV6-5
j_call: TRBJ2-7
d_call: TRBD2
clone_size: .

cdr3_aa: CASSQESRWRVANTEAFF
cdr3_nt: TGCGCCAGCAGCCAAGAATCGAGGTGGCGTGTAGCGAACACTGAAGCTTTCTTT
v_call: TRBV4-1
j_call: TRBJ1-1
d_call: .
clone_size: .

cdr3_aa: CASSRTSGSFDEQYF
cdr3_nt: TGTGCCAGCAGCCGGACTAGCGGGAGTTTCGACGAGCAGTACTTC
v_call: TRBV6-5
j_call: TRBJ2-7
d_call: TRBD2
clone_size: once

cdr3_aa: CASSQGLKTPYSNQPQHF
cdr3_nt: TGTGCCAGCAGCCAAGGCCTTAAGACACCTTATAGCAATCAGCCCCAGCATTTT
v_call: TRBV4-2
j_call: TRBJ1-5
d_call: .
clone_size: .

cdr3_aa: CASSLARYNEQFF
cdr3_nt: TGTGCCAGCAGCTTAGCCAGGTACAATGAGCAGTTCTTC
v_call: TRBV7-9
j_call: TRBJ2-1
d_call: .
clone_size: .

cdr3_aa: CASSQEGAYEQYF
cdr3_nt: TGTGCCAGCAGTCAGGAGGGGGCCTACGAGCAGTACTTC
v_call: TRBV7-9
j_call: TRBJ2-7
d_call: .
clone_size: .

cdr3_aa: CASSGETQYF
cdr3_nt: TGCGCCAGCTCCGGGGAGACCCAGTACTTC
v_call: TRBV5-1
j_call: TRBJ2-5
d_call: .
clone_size: .

cdr3_aa: CASSQDVPFPGQPLMNTEAFF
cdr3_nt: TGCGCCAGCAGCCAAGATGTTCCCTTTCCGGGACAGCCACTTATGAACACTGAAGCTTTCTTT
v_call: TRBV4-1
j_call: TRBJ1-1
d_call: TRBD1
clone_size: .

cdr3_aa: CASSSRGGPGETQYF
cdr3_nt: TGTGCCAGCAGTTCCCGAGGGGGGCCAGGGGAGACCCAGTACTTC
v_call: TRBV6-5
j_call: TRBJ2-5
d_call: .
clone_size: .

cdr3_aa: CASSLTSGAEETQYF
cdr3_nt: TGCGCCAGCAGCTTGACCAGCGGGGCCGAAGAGACCCAGTACTTC
v_call: TRBV5-1
j_call: TRBJ2-5
d_call: TRBD2
clone_size: once

cdr3_aa: CASSVRLDGELFF
cdr3_nt: TGTGCCAGCAGCGTAAGACTGGACGGGGAGCTGTTTTTT
v_call: TRBV9
j_call: TRBJ2-2
d_call: .
clone_size: .

cdr3_aa: CASTPEGATTGSPLHF
cdr3_nt: TGCGCCAGCACCCCAGAGGGGGCGACCACCGGTTCACCCCTCCACTTT
v_call: TRBV5-1
j_call: TRBJ1-6
d_call: TRBD1
clone_size: .

cdr3_aa: CASSDWTGPHQETQYF
cdr3_nt: TGTGCCAGCAGTGACTGGACAGGGCCACACCAAGAGACCCAGTACTTC
v_call: TRBV6-1
j_call: TRBJ2-5
d_call: TRBD1
clone_size: .

cdr3_aa: CASSPRTGVSYEQYF
cdr3_nt: TGTGCCAGCAGCCCCCGGACAGGGGTCTCCTACGAGCAGTACTTC
v_call: TRBV11-2
j_call: TRBJ2-7
d_call: TRBD1
clone_size: .

cdr3_aa: CASSLAGAETQYF
cdr3_nt: TGTGCCAGCAGCTTGGCCGGCGCTGAGACCCAGTACTTC
v_call: TRBV5-4
j_call: TRBJ2-5
d_call: .
clone_size: .

cdr3_aa: CASSLGPGVPYEQYF
cdr3_nt: TGTGCCAGCAGCTTAGGCCCCGGGGTCCCCTACGAGCAGTACTTC
v_call: TRBV13
j_call: TRBJ2-7
d_call: .
clone_size: .

cdr3_aa: CASSLAGVNYGYTF
cdr3_nt: TGTGCCAGCAGCTTGGCAGGCGTTAACTATGGCTACACCTTC
v_call: TRBV5-6
j_call: TRBJ1-2
d_call: .
clone_size: .

cdr3_aa: CASSEDRVRGYTF
cdr3_nt: TGTGCCAGCAGTGAGGACAGGGTGAGAGGCTACACCTTC
v_call: TRBV2
j_call: TRBJ1-2
d_call: TRBD1
clone_size: .